This TCR beta chain was observed in a study of cytomegalovirus exposure and HLA in healthy donors (dated by TCRdb to about 2017). Regarding the study in general: An earlier analysis of fewer than 750 of the donors reported 276 Gb of sequence data and approximately 120 million unique TCR beta sequences obtained from some 200 million T cells. Among 398 genotyped donors of the cohort, an average of approximately 240,000 unique TCR beta nucleotide sequences were sequenced per donor, approximately 20% of them non-productive. About 280 gigabases of sequencing data and roughly 81 million unique TCR sequences made up an early release that covered about 640 HLA-typed donors. In addition to the first cohort of 666 subjects, a separate validation cohort of 120 different subjects was used. Donor age, sex, ethnicity and CMV serostatus were compiled together with the repertoire data. The later analysis used no new phenotypic data to find candidate immune exposures, relying instead on TCR beta sequences and their occurrence across donors. The study combined high-throughput TCR immunosequencing, statistical association of individual TCRs with disease status, and machine learning to predict cytomegalovirus infection status. The aim of the study was to test whether cataloging public T cell receptors could identify signatures of past pathogen exposure. In a later genetic analysis, genome-wide SNP genotypes for about three fifths of the roughly 670 donors were used, and that subset was treated as a discovery cohort. In a later analysis, previously published TCR beta repertoires from 670 or so donors were re-analyzed and high-resolution HLA genotyping was added so that TCR occurrence patterns could be studied. HLA typing included class I and class II loci at four-digit resolution. To decide whether each TCR beta V gene segment behaved as functional or pseudogenic, an earlier analysis of approximately 600 of the donors relied on high-throughput TCR beta sequencing. Of the roughly 390 genotyped donors, 65% to 90% were placed in the genetic ancestry cluster associated with self-reported Caucasian donors. Several DR-DQ haplotypes were treated as single units for association and clustering because of strong linkage in the cohort. Using immunosequencing, the study profiled T cell repertoires from 666 subjects and related those repertoires to cytomegalovirus serostatus. Typing coverage differed by locus: A, B, C, DRB1 and DQB1 were typed in roughly 620-630 donors, DQA1 in 500 to 550, DPA1 in around 600, and DPB1 in around 440. Every discovery cohort repertoire had been produced on one sequencing platform. The paper as a whole reports these results and caveats: HLA typing was unavailable for some donors at each locus, so association tests used only the typed subset. When HLA alleles, especially DR and DQ, strongly co-occurred, attributing TCR associations to individual alleles was difficult. In a later analysis, several top co-occurrence clusters were reported to appear linked to parvovirus B19, influenza, CMV and Epstein-Barr virus. An association between a missense DCLRE1C variant and V-gene and J-gene trimming of TCR beta chains was found in a later genetic analysis and replicated in an independent cohort. Immune exposure information for the cohort was limited to CMV serostatus. At a false discovery rate of 0.05, a later analysis linked 16,951 TCR beta sequences to specific HLA alleles. Because counts were too low, around 18 rarely observed V segments, including chromosome 9 orphons, were left out of the earlier analysis of 500 to 650 of the donors. In this cohort, only TCR beta chains were sequenced, and detectable features were limited by the absence of alpha or paired-chain data. While some public TCRs were present in many individuals, most TCR sequences turned up only very rarely across donors. According to a later analysis, most CMV-associated TCR beta chains appeared to be HLA-restricted, and the HLA associations seemed to be driven largely by CMV exposure. Sequencing depth was assumed to be roughly uniform across donors in the presence/absence analyses, though that assumption may not hold. In the study, around 150 TCR beta chains were listed as associated with cytomegalovirus. In a later analysis, HLA-associated TCR beta chains showed more clonal expansion and lower generation probabilities than non-associated chains that were equally common. According to the authors, the approach could potentially be generalized to other disease states and immunological phenotypes. The classifier was reported to diagnose cytomegalovirus status with high specificity and sensitivity in both the original and validation cohorts. In a later genetic analysis, fewer N-insertions in productive TCRs were reported among donors in an Asian-associated ancestry cluster than the roughly 700-donor mean. In an earlier analysis of some 640 of the donors, most TCR beta V segments were observed in productive rearrangements about 87% or about 30% of the time, broadly matching IMGT annotations. Because the 87-base-pair reads could not distinguish some IMGT-functional V segments, including TRBV6-2 and TRBV6-3, those segments were excluded. A cluster of highly shared sequence variants was judged likely to be a technical artifact of the sequencing pipeline. In vitro tests confirmed that three of the cytomegalovirus-associated TCR beta chains recognize cytomegalovirus antigens. Linkage disequilibrium might explain the correlated functional status among segregating V segments, but an unknown experimental factor could not be excluded. In a later analysis, TCR association rates were found to vary across HLA loci, with the most associated TCRs seen for DRB1 alleles and the fewest for HLA-C alleles. A further reported finding was that TCR beta sequences accurately predicted the HLA-A and HLA-B alleles for most subjects in the first cohort.

The library was obtained by the immunoSEQ multiplex PCR assay. For the multiplex PCR, a mixture combining 60 forward primers for TCR Vbeta segments and 13 reverse primers for TCR Jbeta segments was used. The CDR3 region of rearranged TCR beta genes was amplified from genomic DNA with a multiplex PCR assay. Amplified TCR beta libraries were sequenced as 87-base-pair reads on the Illumina HiSeq System. Per the source publication's procedure: A later analysis counted some 80 million unique TCR beta chains across the 690 or so repertoires, and some 11 million of these chains were shared by at least two donors. Raw reads were error-corrected and collapsed into unique sequences with a nearest-neighbor algorithm that merged closely related sequences to remove PCR and sequencing errors. CDR3 sequences were aligned to IMGT reference sequences to assign V, D and J gene segments. For a sequence to be retained, at least a six-nucleotide match to both a V gene segment and a J gene segment was required. A rearrangement was called productive if the CDR3 had no stop codons and remained in frame with V and J, and every other rearrangement was called non-productive. Following IMGT convention, CDR3 was defined as the stretch from the second conserved V-encoded cysteine to the conserved J-encoded phenylalanine. In an earlier analysis of 587 of the donors, sequences lacking an unambiguous match to a single V gene segment were excluded. An earlier analysis of several hundred of the donors called V segments functional above 56.7% productive rearrangements and segregating when the between-donor standard deviation exceeded 5%. A statistical classification framework was built for diagnosing cytomegalovirus status from the catalog of TCR beta chain sequences. A later analysis assigned V and J genes by comparing TCR nucleotide sequences with IMGT/GENE-DB human TR gene sequences. A later analysis assigned CDR3 sequences and most-parsimonious VDJ recombination scenarios with the TCRdist pipeline. In a later analysis, each TCR beta chain was defined by its CDR3 amino acid sequence together with its V-gene family, and reads without a unique V-gene family were excluded. To address suspected cross-contamination and a sequencing artifact, a later analysis removed under 600 highly shared, low-generation-probability nucleotide sequences. For each public chain, a later analysis derived a clonal expansion index from normalized ranks of inferred template counts within each repertoire. In a later analysis, generation probabilities were computed with a VDJ recombination model fitted to out-of-frame rearrangements, and the resulting probabilities were checked against IGoR. In a later analysis, hypergeometric tests were used to score TCR-TCR, TCR-HLA and TCR-CMV co-occurrence, with a repertoire-size bias correction applied to TCR pairs. A later analysis estimated false discovery rates by permuting HLA or CMV assignments 20 times. In a later analysis, co-occurring TCRs were grouped using DBSCAN, and TCRdist sequence similarity was added for clustering within HLA-allele-positive subsets. Repertoires with fewer than 30,000 or more than 120,000 public chains were left out of co-occurrence clustering, as were a handful of repertoires with anomalous nucleotide sharing. The source is immuneACCESS, and TCRdb retained only in-frame sequences with V and J called. Part of the clones is not carried over; for the studies checked, unresolved V genes explain less than half of this, and the remainder is unexplained. From that table come the V and J calls and clone size; the DNA was used to work out D and trimming. The sample has some 200,000 clones on record, roughly 80% of them singletons. The top ten constitute 3% to 4.5% of the sample.

To note about this clone: The antigen it binds to is not known. Base qualities are not recorded, but no much larger clone differs from it by a single base.

The cohort comprised more than 550 healthy bone marrow donors. At the time of sampling, all cohort members were nominally healthy, though unrecorded immune exposures were likely present. The donor was CMV seronegative and was included in the group of several hundred seronegative cohort members. A peripheral blood sample was collected from each donor, and TCR beta sequencing was performed on peripheral blood mononuclear cells. The Qiagen DNeasy Blood Extraction Kit was used to extract genomic DNA from the blood cell samples. V gives up 0 bases and J gives up 3 bases, and the segment between their germline ends measures 10 bases. The CDR3 holds 15 amino acids from the cysteine to the phenylalanine. Only the CDR3 DNA is retained, 45 bases long and in frame from the first base. CDR1 SGHRS and CDR2 YFSETQ were looked up in the germline V gene.

Specimen: PBMCs. The V and J segments used are TRBV5-1 and TRBJ1-3; the D gene lacks a confident call. This sequence was found in a man aged 50 to 59 in good health and CMV-seronegative. Here the CDR3 is given as CASSLDGSGGNTIYF. The DNA reads TGCGCCAGCAGCTTGGACGGGAGCGGTGGAAACACCATATATTTT.